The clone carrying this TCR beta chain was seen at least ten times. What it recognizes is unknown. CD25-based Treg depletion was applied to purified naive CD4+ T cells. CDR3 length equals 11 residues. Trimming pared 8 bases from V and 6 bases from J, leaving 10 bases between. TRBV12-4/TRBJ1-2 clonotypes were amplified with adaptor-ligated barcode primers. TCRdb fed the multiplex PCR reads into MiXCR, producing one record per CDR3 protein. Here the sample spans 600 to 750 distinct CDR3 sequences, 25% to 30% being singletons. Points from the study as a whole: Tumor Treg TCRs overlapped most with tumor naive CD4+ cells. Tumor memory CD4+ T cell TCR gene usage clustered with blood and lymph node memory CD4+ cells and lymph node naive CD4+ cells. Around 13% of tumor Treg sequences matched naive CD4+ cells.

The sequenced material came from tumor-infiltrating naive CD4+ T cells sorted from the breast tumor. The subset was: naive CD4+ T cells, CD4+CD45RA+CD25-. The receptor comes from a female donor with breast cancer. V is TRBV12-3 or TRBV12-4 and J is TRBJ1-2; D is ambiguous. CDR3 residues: CASGLGHGYTF. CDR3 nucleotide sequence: TGTGCCAGCGGGCTTGGTCATGGCTACACCTTC.